Listed here are 15 T cell receptor beta chains from one sample, sequenced in a study of tumor-infiltrating lymphocytes in localized non-small cell lung cancer. The method was immunoSEQ multiplex PCR; TCRdb's version includes in-frame clones alone and lacks a portion of them. The sample records over 10,000 clones, around 85% being singletons. Sequenced sample: uninvolved lung tissue not adjacent to the tumor. The receptors were gathered from a human donor with non-small cell lung cancer.

The J gene is TRBJ1-3, the V gene TRBV13; D gene unclear. Germline V gene data show CDR1 as PRHDT and CDR2 as FYEKMQ (reference sequence). This CDR3 has 13 residues. V was cut by 5 bases and J by 4 bases, with 9 bases left in between. The DNA of the CDR3 is TGTGCCAGCAGCCCCCGGCCGGGAAACACCATATATTTT. Protein product: CASSPRPGNTIYF.

V gene TRBV7-9 combines with J gene TRBJ2-5, with TRBD1 matching over 9 bases. Near its end, the DNA agrees better with TRBJ2-7, so the J call may be wrong. Germline loops: CDR1 SEHNR, CDR2 FQNEAQ (reference sequence). This CDR3 has 14 amino acids. The CDR3 sequence: CASRPGTGLNEQYF. CDR3 nucleotides: TGTGCCAGCAGGCCCGGGACAGGGCTTAACGAGCAGTACTTC.

The chain couples TRBV28 to TRBJ2-6, with D maybe TRBD1 (6 bases). Trimming shortened V by 4 bases and J by 2 bases, and 12 bases separated the two germline ends. The CDR3 sequence is 16 residues long. The germline V gene encodes CDR1 MDHEN and CDR2 SYDVKM. The CDR3 here is CASSSVQGAGANVLTF. The CDR3 region has the DNA TGTGCCAGCAGTTCCGTACAGGGAGCTGGGGCCAACGTCCTGACTTTC.

Judged by abundance, this clone is medium-sized. V usage is TRBV2 and J usage is TRBJ1-2, with 11 bases fitting TRBD1. V was pared by 5 bases and J by 6 bases, with 11 bases of the junction left unmatched. Germline CDR1 SNHLY, CDR2 FYNNEI. This CDR3 comprises 16 residues. The CDR3 sequence: CASSPRTGGAYDGYTF. The CDR3 nucleotides read TGTGCCAGCAGTCCTAGGACAGGGGGCGCATATGATGGCTACACCTTC.

CDR3 DNA sequence: TGTGCCAGCTCACTCGGTTGGCCGGGGGCCTCCTACGAGCAGTACTTC. It is translated as CASSLGWPGASYEQYF. V is TRBV18 and J is TRBJ2-7, with D perhaps assigned TRBD1 or TRBD2 (6 bases each). V shed 4 bases and J shed 0 bases, with 16 bases lying between them. The CDR3 sequence is 16 residues long. CDR1 is KGHSH, CDR2 LQKENI, per germline.

The gene calls are TRBV28 and TRBJ2-7; D is perhaps TRBD1 (6 bases). The CDR3 sequence is 13 residues long. Trimming removed 5 bases from V and 3 bases from J, with 11 bases in between. The germline V gene has CDR1 MDHEN and CDR2 SYDVKM. The CDR3, as DNA: TGTGCCAGCAGTAAAACAGGGAACTACGAGCAGTACTTC. This translates into CASSKTGNYEQYF.

The J gene is TRBJ2-4, the V gene TRBV2; 9 bases align to TRBD1. The ends lost 6 bases at V and 8 bases at J; junction bases unmatched: 5. This CDR3 has 13 residues. In germline, CDR1 is SNHLY, CDR2 FYNNEI. CDR3 amino acids: CASRQGAQDIQYF. The DNA of the CDR3 is TGTGCCAGCAGACAGGGGGCGCAGGACATTCAGTACTTC.

The V and J genes are TRBV30 and TRBJ1-5, with 7 positions matching TRBD1. CDR3 size: 12 residues. The V segment lost 5 bases and the J segment 9 bases; nucleotides outside the gene matches: 7. Per germline, CDR1 GTSNPN and CDR2 SVGIG (reference sequence). The CDR3 loop reads CAWGTGVGPQHF. The CDR3 coding sequence is TGTGCCTGGGGAACAGGGGTCGGGCCCCAGCATTTT.

This chain joins TRBV28 and TRBJ1-5; 7 bases are shared with TRBD1. V gave up 9 bases and J gave up 1 base; unmatched junction bases: 6. Germline-derived CDR1 and CDR2 are MDHEN and SYDVKM. The CDR3 runs to 14 residues. For the CDR3, the DNA is TGTGCCAGTGGGACGACAGGGAGCAATCAGCCCCAGCATTTT. Translated, it gives CASGTTGSNQPQHF.

V and J are TRBV30 and TRBJ1-5; a weak D match, TRBD1 (6 bases). V was clipped by 3 bases and J by 5 bases, with 17 bases between them. The CDR3 loop spans 15 amino acids. CDR1 and CDR2 (germline): GTSNPN, SVGIG (reference sequence). CDR3 sequence (DNA): TGTGCCTGGAGCGCGACCGGCAGGGGCGATCAGCCCCAGCATTTT. The encoded protein is CAWSATGRGDQPQHF.

The chain recombines TRBV6-1 with TRBJ1-5; D call uncertain. Deletions cut 6 bases from V and 0 bases from J, with 12 bases between. CDR1 MNHNS and CDR2 SASEGT come from the germline V gene. The CDR3 runs 15 residues. CDR3 nucleotides: TGTGCCAGCAGCCGGGAACCAAATAGCAATCAGCCCCAGCATTTT. Translating it yields CASSREPNSNQPQHF.

This clone was seen just once. The chain recombines TRBV5-6 with TRBJ2-1; 10 nucleotides agree with TRBD2. Per the germline V gene, CDR1 is SGHDT and CDR2 is YYEEEE. CDR3 length: 16 amino acids. V trimming: 3 bases; J trimming: 2 bases; junction bases outside the gene matches: 5. CDR3 sequence (DNA): TGTGCCAGCAGCTCCTGGACTAGCGGTCCCTACAATGAGCAGTTCTTC. This encodes CASSSWTSGPYNEQFF.

The rearrangement links TRBV7-2 to TRBJ2-5, with 11 bases matching TRBD2. The length of the CDR3 is 15 residues. V shed 4 bases and J 4 bases; nucleotides not matched to a gene: 5. Germline lookup yields CDR1 SGHTA and CDR2 FQGNSA. CDR3 sequence: CASSSASGGIETQYF. DNA for the CDR3: TGTGCCAGCAGCTCCGCTAGCGGGGGGATAGAGACCCAGTACTTC.

This clone showed up just a few times. The chain links TRBV6-1 to TRBJ2-1; D gene ambiguous. The V end was cut by 8 bases, the J end by 5 bases, with 10 bases between. This CDR3 is 12 amino acids long. Germline assignment: CDR1 MNHNS and CDR2 SASEGT. The CDR3: CASWSHHNEQFF. The CDR3 coding sequence is TGTGCCAGCTGGAGCCATCACAATGAGCAGTTCTTC.

This clone was recorded a few times. V and J are TRBV19 and TRBJ2-2; D not resolved. Germline V CDR1 and CDR2: LNHDA, SQIVND (reference sequence). The germline V and J ends were trimmed by 3 bases and 6 bases, with 20 bases remaining between them. The CDR3 is 17 residues long. DNA for the CDR3: TGTGCCAGTAGTATGTTAAGGCAGGACCTACGACCCGGGGAGCTGTTTTTT. It translates to CASSMLRQDLRPGELFF.